These 29 T cell receptor beta chains originate from one sample sequenced in a study of cytomegalovirus exposure and HLA in healthy donors. PCR was performed using 60 Vbeta and 13 Jbeta primers. Using immunoSEQ multiplex PCR, the repertoire was profiled, and TCRdb retains in-frame clones only, with some absent. In the table there are fewer than 250,000 clones, roughly 80% of which are singletons. The sample comprised PBMCs. The receptors stem from a man between 25 and 39 years old in good health and CMV-seronegative.

This clone was observed a few times. The chain has TRBV28 and TRBJ1-2; D ambiguous. There are 12 residues in the CDR3. CDR1 is MDHEN and CDR2 is SYDVKM in the germline V gene. Deletions cut 6 bases from V and 2 bases from J, with 7 bases between. The CDR3, as DNA: TGTGCCAGCAGCAGAGGGAACTATGGCTACACCTTC. It encodes CASSRGNYGYTF.

The J gene is TRBJ2-5, the V gene TRBV29-1, with D perhaps matching TRBD2 (6 bases). CDR1 is SQVTM and CDR2 is ANQGSEA in the germline V gene. The CDR3 is 14 residues long. V lost 3 bases and J lost 4, with 15 bases in between. The CDR3 is CSVDVRGALETQYF. DNA for the CDR3: TGCAGCGTTGATGTTCGCGGGGCCCTAGAGACCCAGTACTTC.

The chain combines TRBV6-5 with TRBJ1-1, with D maybe TRBD1 (5 bases). Germline CDR1 is MNHEY and CDR2 is SVGAGI. The CDR3 is 13 residues long. The ends were cut back, 0 bases at V and 8 bases at J, with 10 bases in the middle. In DNA form, the CDR3 reads TGTGCCAGCAGTTACTCGTTGGGGCGAGAAGCTTTCTTT. Translated: CASSYSLGREAFF.

The chain is built from TRBV18 and TRBJ1-5, with TRBD1 matching over 9 bases. V dropped 3 bases and J dropped 5; count of bases not matched to a gene: 17. Germline lookup yields CDR1 KGHSH and CDR2 LQKENI. CDR3 length: 19 amino acids. This CDR3 reads CASSPQRGTGIFLDQPQHF. CDR3 nucleotides: TGTGCCAGCTCACCCCAGAGAGGGACAGGGATATTCCTAGATCAGCCCCAGCATTTT.

The chain carries TRBV27 and TRBJ1-2, with 8 nucleotides matching TRBD1. Germline-derived CDR1 and CDR2 are MNHEY and SMNVEV (reference sequence). This CDR3 has 18 amino acids. The V and J ends lost 7 bases and 5 bases, in that order; junction bases with no gene match: 21. For the CDR3, the DNA is TGTGCCAGCACCACAAAGGAGCCCAGGACAGGGCGGAATTATGGCTACACCTTC. It translates to CASTTKEPRTGRNYGYTF.

The V gene is TRBV5-6, the J gene TRBJ1-5; D unresolved. There are 16 residues in the CDR3. From germline, CDR1 is SGHDT and CDR2 YYEEEE. Trimming stripped 2 bases from V and 0 bases from J, with 12 bases between. The CDR3 here is CASSLYGPNSNQPQHF. The CDR3 nucleotides read TGTGCCAGCAGCTTATACGGTCCCAATAGCAATCAGCCCCAGCATTTT.

This rearrangement joins TRBV29-1 to TRBJ2-1; no definite D call. CDR1 SQVTM and CDR2 ANQGSEA come from the germline V gene. The CDR3 is 14 amino acids. The CDR3 coding sequence is TGCAGGATGGAGCGCGATACTACTTCCAATGAGCAGTTCTTC. Its translation: CRMERDTTSNEQFF.

V and J are TRBV10-3 and TRBJ1-4; a weak D match, TRBD1 (6 bases). Germline V lookup: CDR1 ENHRY, CDR2 SYGVKD. This CDR3 region has 13 residues. V lost 8 bases and J lost 4, with 11 bases in between. The CDR3 reads CAIAKQGNEKLFF. DNA of the CDR3: TGTGCCATCGCAAAACAGGGTAATGAAAAACTGTTTTTT.

The CDR3 is CASTIGQGDNQPQHF. CDR3 bases: TGTGCCAGTACCATTGGACAGGGGGACAATCAGCCCCAGCATTTT. The chain combines TRBV19 with TRBJ1-5; 10 bases agree with TRBD1. Germline CDR1 is LNHDA and CDR2 is SQIVND (reference sequence). The CDR3 loop spans 15 amino acids. Unmatched junction bases numbered 6, after V lost 7 bases and J lost 3 bases.

The chain is built from TRBV19 and TRBJ2-7; D may be TRBD2 (6 bases). Trimming stripped 8 bases from V and 5 bases from J, with 22 bases between. Germline-derived CDR1 and CDR2 are LNHDA and SQIVND (reference sequence). This CDR3 region has 15 residues. CDR3 DNA sequence: TGTGCCAGTGTTGGTAGGACACGGAGGGGAAACGAGCAGTACTTC. Residues: CASVGRTRRGNEQYF.

The chain is built from TRBV19 and TRBJ1-5, with D perhaps matching TRBD1 (5 bases). Between the trimmed V and J ends, which lost 6 bases and 5 bases, there was a span of 11 bases. Germline V gives CDR1 LNHDA, CDR2 SQIVND (reference sequence). The CDR3 is 13 residues long. The CDR3 DNA is TGTGCCAGTAGAAGACAGAGAGATCAGCCCCAGCATTTT. Residues: CASRRQRDQPQHF.

About this clone itself: In the same sample, other DNA sequences code for this CDR3. The rearrangement links TRBV28 to TRBJ2-5, with 9 bases aligning to TRBD1. V shed 0 bases and J 4 bases; nucleotides not matched to a gene: 3. Germline V gene data show CDR1 as MDHEN and CDR2 as SYDVKM. The CDR3 sequence is 15 residues long. CDR3 sequence (DNA): TGTGCCAGCAGTTTATGGACAGGGGGACGAGAGACCCAGTACTTC. Translating it yields CASSLWTGGRETQYF.

This clone occurred a few times. The chain links TRBV6-1 to TRBJ2-7; D is unresolved. CDR1 and CDR2 (germline): MNHNS, SASEGT. CDR3 size: 14 residues. CDR3 sequence (DNA): TGTGTTTTTTTCAAGCAGAAGGCGGCATACGAGCAGTACTTC. It translates to CVFFKQKAAYEQYF.

The V and J genes are TRBV13 and TRBJ2-7; a weak D match, TRBD2 (6 bases). Trimming stripped 5 bases from V and 7 bases from J, with 15 bases between. The CDR3 length is 13 residues. Germline lookup yields CDR1 PRHDT and CDR2 FYEKMQ (reference sequence). CDR3 DNA sequence: TGTGCCAGCAGCCCCCAAGACCGGGGGGAGCAGTACTTC. This encodes CASSPQDRGEQYF. Using reference TRBV13 and TRBJ2-7 for the parts outside the CDR3, the full variable domain is AAGVIQSPRHLIKEKRETATLKCYPIPRHDTVYWYQQGPGQDPQFLISFYEKMQSDKGSIPDRFSAQQFSDYHSELNMSSLELGDSALYFCASSPQDRGEQYFGPGTRLTVT.

The chain employs TRBV27 and TRBJ2-2; D might be TRBD1 (6 bases). The CDR3 is made up of 13 amino acids. Germline assignment: CDR1 MNHEY and CDR2 SMNVEV (reference sequence). Deletions cut 7 bases from V and 5 bases from J, with 11 bases between. CDR3 region: CASKPGTTGELFF. CDR3 coding DNA: TGTGCCAGCAAGCCAGGGACAACCGGGGAGCTGTTTTTT.

This sequence joins TRBV5-1 and TRBJ1-6, with D possibly being TRBD1 (6 bases). The V end lost 0 bases, the J end lost 7 bases, and 11 bases lay between the germline ends. Germline CDR1 is SGHRS and CDR2 is YFSETQ. This CDR3 spans 15 amino acids. The DNA for the CDR3 is TGCGCCAGCAGCTTGGGGGGGCAGAACAATTCACCCCTCCACTTT. Translation: CASSLGGQNNSPLHF.

This chain joins TRBV6-1 and TRBJ2-3; D remains unclear. The CDR3 spans 15 residues. V lost 0 bases, J lost 2 bases, and 9 bases lay in between. Per germline, CDR1 MNHNS and CDR2 SASEGT. Here the CDR3 DNA reads TGTGCCAGCAGTGAAGCGGCAGCGTTCACAGATACGCAGTATTTT. Translation gives CASSEAAAFTDTQYF.

This chain links TRBV28 with TRBJ2-3; TRBD2 matches at 8 bases. The CDR3 has 14 residues. The V and J ends lost 6 bases and 4 bases, in that order; junction bases with no gene match: 6. Germline V gives CDR1 MDHEN, CDR2 SYDVKM. The CDR3 region has the DNA TGTGCCAGCAGCCCCGGGGGGGGACCAGATACGCAGTATTTT. As protein: CASSPGGGPDTQYF.

V gene TRBV27 combines with J gene TRBJ2-7; 8 bases match TRBD2. Germline V gives CDR1 MNHEY, CDR2 SMNVEV (reference sequence). This CDR3 is built from 15 residues. V lost 5 bases to trimming and J lost 0 bases; unmatched junction nucleotides: 6. The CDR3 DNA follows: TGTGCCAGCAGTCTCAGCGGGGGCCTCTCCTACGAGCAGTACTTC. This encodes CASSLSGGLSYEQYF.

The rearrangement links TRBV5-1 to TRBJ2-5; D remains unclear. The J call may not be correct, given that the DNA end is closer to TRBJ2-7. CDR1 is SGHRS, CDR2 YFSETQ, per germline. This CDR3 is 14 amino acids long. In DNA, the CDR3 is TGCGCCAGCAGCGGGCGATTCTTATCCTACGAGCAGTACTTC. Amino acid sequence: CASSGRFLSYEQYF.

This clone was seen more than once but under ten times. The V and J genes are TRBV7-9 and TRBJ1-1; unclear D gene. The ends were cut back, 5 bases at V and 7 bases at J, with 17 bases in the middle. Germline assignment: CDR1 SEHNR and CDR2 FQNEAQ (reference sequence). The CDR3 runs to 14 residues. CDR3 protein: CASSQLTDGDEAFF. The CDR3 nucleotides read TGTGCCAGCAGCCAACTTACAGACGGGGATGAAGCTTTCTTT. The full variable domain, with the rest looked up from reference TRBV7-9 and TRBJ1-1, is DTGVSQNPRHKITKRGQNVTFRCDPISEHNRLYWYRQTLGQGPEFLTYFQNEAQLEKSRLLSDRFSAERPKGSFSTLEIQRTEQGDSAMYLCASSQLTDGDEAFFGQGTRLTVV.

The V call is TRBV18, the J call TRBJ1-1, with 9 positions matching TRBD1. Germline V CDR1 and CDR2: KGHSH, LQKENI. CDR3 size: 14 residues. Trimming took 3 bases from V and 3 from J; bases not matched to a gene: 2. The CDR3 DNA is TGTGCCAGCTCACCGTGGACAGGGGACACTGAAGCTTTCTTT. It codes for CASSPWTGDTEAFF.

This chain links TRBV5-1 with TRBJ2-2; TRBD1 might be the D (5 bases). The CDR3 is 14 amino acids. The V gene lost 2 bases and the J gene lost 7 bases, with 12 bases spanning the gap. In germline, CDR1 is SGHRS, CDR2 YFSETQ. The CDR3 loop is CASSFKGQGGELFF. CDR3 DNA sequence: TGCGCCAGCAGCTTCAAAGGGCAGGGCGGGGAGCTGTTTTTT.

The rearrangement links TRBV5-1 to TRBJ2-3, with 11 bases aligning to TRBD2. The CDR3 contains 20 residues. Germline CDR1 reads SGHRS; CDR2 reads YFSETQ. The ends lost 3 bases at V and 2 bases at J; junction bases unmatched: 17. The CDR3 DNA follows: TGCGCCAGCAGCTCTACCTCCCTAGCGGGGGGCCTCGAACACACAGATACGCAGTATTTT. It is translated as CASSSTSLAGGLEHTDTQYF.

This chain joins TRBV27 and TRBJ2-7, with 7 bases matching TRBD1. CDR3 length equals 14 residues. Unmatched junction bases numbered 7, after V lost 2 bases and J lost 6 bases. Germline values: CDR1 MNHEY, CDR2 SMNVEV (reference sequence). CDR3 DNA: TGTGCCAGCAGTTTAACAAGGGCAGGGGGCGAGCAGTACTTC. Its translation is CASSLTRAGGEQYF.

The chain recombines TRBV6-5 with TRBJ1-5; 10 positions agree with TRBD1. Trimming at V came to 5 bases and at J to 6 bases, leaving 4 bases not matched to a gene. The CDR3 is 14 amino acids. Germline assignment: CDR1 MNHEY and CDR2 SVGAGI. Here the CDR3 DNA reads TGTGCCAGCAGTCCGGGACAGGGGAGTCAGCCCCAGCATTTT. Its translation: CASSPGQGSQPQHF.

The V gene is TRBV5-6, the J gene TRBJ2-2, with D maybe TRBD2 (5 bases). V gave up 4 bases and J gave up 4 bases, with 17 bases separating them. Looked up from germline, CDR1 is SGHDT and CDR2 is YYEEEE. This CDR3 spans 16 amino acids. The CDR3 nucleotides are TGTGCCAGCAGCCCCCGGATGGGGAGTGGCACCGGGGAGCTGTTTTTT. It codes for CASSPRMGSGTGELFF.

The rearrangement uses TRBV6-6 and TRBJ2-5; D remains unclear. The J call may be in error: the DNA end matches TRBJ2-7 better. This CDR3 spans 12 amino acids. Looked up from germline, CDR1 is MNHNY and CDR2 is SVGAGI (reference sequence). As DNA, the CDR3 is TGTGCCAGCAGTTATGGCACAGCCGAGCAGTACTTC. It codes for CASSYGTAEQYF.

V gene TRBV2 combines with J gene TRBJ1-5, with D perhaps TRBD1 (6 bases). V was cut by 1 base and J by 2 bases, with 9 bases left in between. Looked up from germline, CDR1 is SNHLY and CDR2 is FYNNEI. This CDR3 region has 15 residues. CDR3: CASSEGGGGNQPQHF. CDR3 DNA sequence: TGTGCCAGCAGTGAAGGGGGGGGCGGCAATCAGCCCCAGCATTTT.